The text below deals with one T cell receptor (beta chain). This sample was included in a study of blood T cell repertoires in COVID-19. This table comes from immunoSEQ multiplex PCR, and its TCRdb copy is limited to in-frame clones, with some not included. The sample carries 45,000 to 70,000 clones, 65% to 90% recorded once. The CDR3 totals 13 residues. Per germline, CDR1 LGHDT and CDR2 YNNKEL (reference sequence). V was clipped by 6 bases and J by 4 bases; unmatched bases: 5. Sequencing was carried out using peripheral blood. The genes are TRBV3-1 (or the pseudogene TRBV3-2) and TRBJ1-2; TRBD1 matches 7 bases. The source is an elderly woman with active or convalescent COVID-19. CDR3 nucleotide sequence: TGTGCCAGCAGTTTGACAGGGCTCTATGGCTACACCTTC. Residues: CASSLTGLYGYTF.